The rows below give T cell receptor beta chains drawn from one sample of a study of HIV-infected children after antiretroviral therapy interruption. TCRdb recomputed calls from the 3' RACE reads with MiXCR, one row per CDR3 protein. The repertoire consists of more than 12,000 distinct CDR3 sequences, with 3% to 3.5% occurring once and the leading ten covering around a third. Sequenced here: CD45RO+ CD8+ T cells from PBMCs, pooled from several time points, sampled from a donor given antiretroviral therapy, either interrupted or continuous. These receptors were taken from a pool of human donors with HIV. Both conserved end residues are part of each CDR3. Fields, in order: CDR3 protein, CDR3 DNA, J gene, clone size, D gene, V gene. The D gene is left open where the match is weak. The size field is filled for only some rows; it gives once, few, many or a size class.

CDR3 protein: CASSLYGRRGTGSTDTQYF; CDR3 DNA: TGTGCCAGCAGTTTGTATGGTCGGCGGGGGACAGGCAGCACAGATACGCAGTATTTT; J gene: TRBJ2-3; clone size: -; D gene: -; V gene: TRBV12-3/TRBV12-4
CDR3 protein: CASSRRDPNIYGYTF; CDR3 DNA: TGTGCCAGCAGCAGAAGGGACCCTAACATCTATGGCTACACCTTC; J gene: TRBJ1-2; clone size: many; D gene: -; V gene: TRBV7-4
CDR3 protein: CASSVEHTDTQYF; CDR3 DNA: TGTGCCAGCAGCGTAGAACACACAGATACGCAGTATTTT; J gene: TRBJ2-3; clone size: many; D gene: -; V gene: TRBV9
CDR3 protein: CASSFVMHVNEQYF; CDR3 DNA: TGTGCCAGCAGTTTCGTCATGCACGTAAACGAGCAGTACTTC; J gene: TRBJ2-7; clone size: many; D gene: -; V gene: TRBV28
CDR3 protein: CSAPDLFQGAETNEKLFF; CDR3 DNA: TGCAGTGCTCCTGATCTCTTTCAGGGGGCTGAGACTAATGAAAAACTGTTTTTT; J gene: TRBJ1-4; clone size: many; D gene: TRBD1; V gene: TRBV20-1
CDR3 protein: CASSPASSGTGELFF; CDR3 DNA: TGTGCCAGCAGTCCTGCCTCGAGCGGCACCGGGGAGCTGTTTTTT; J gene: TRBJ2-2; clone size: many; D gene: -; V gene: TRBV27
CDR3 protein: CSSGTGVNEQFF; CDR3 DNA: TGCAGCAGCGGGACAGGGGTCAATGAGCAGTTCTTC; J gene: TRBJ2-1; clone size: -; D gene: TRBD1; V gene: TRBV29-1
CDR3 protein: CASSSGSSYEQYF; CDR3 DNA: TGTGCCAGCAGCTCGGGGAGCTCCTACGAGCAGTACTTC; J gene: TRBJ2-7; clone size: -; D gene: -; V gene: TRBV5-5
CDR3 protein: CASRPGTGGAVGSF; CDR3 DNA: TGTGCCAGCAGGCCCGGGACAGGGGGCGCGGTTGGGAGCTTC; J gene: TRBJ1-2; clone size: many; D gene: TRBD1; V gene: TRBV12-3/TRBV12-4
CDR3 protein: CASSVGQGSETQYF; CDR3 DNA: TGTGCCAGCAGCGTGGGACAGGGATCGGAGACCCAGTACTTC; J gene: TRBJ2-5; clone size: medium-sized; D gene: TRBD1; V gene: TRBV11-2
CDR3 protein: CASSFSGSEAFF; CDR3 DNA: TGTGCCAGCAGTTTTTCGGGGTCTGAAGCTTTCTTT; J gene: TRBJ1-1; clone size: many; D gene: -; V gene: TRBV12-3/TRBV12-4
CDR3 protein: CASSQGRHSSGAVGGGYTF; CDR3 DNA: TGCGCCAGCAGCCAAGGTCGCCATTCCTCCGGGGCAGTGGGGGGTGGCTACACCTTC; J gene: TRBJ1-2; clone size: many; D gene: -; V gene: TRBV4-3
CDR3 protein: CASIANTEALF; CDR3 DNA: TGTGCCAGCATCGCTAACACTGAAGCTCTCTTT; J gene: TRBJ1-1; clone size: many; D gene: -; V gene: TRBV6-6
CDR3 protein: CASSIALRGGYTF; CDR3 DNA: TGTGCCAGTAGTATAGCCCTCAGGGGTGGCTACACCTTC; J gene: TRBJ1-2; clone size: -; D gene: -; V gene: TRBV19
CDR3 protein: CASSEARENEQFF; CDR3 DNA: TGTGCCAGCAGTGAAGCGCGAGAGAATGAGCAGTTCTTC; J gene: TRBJ2-1; clone size: few; D gene: -; V gene: TRBV2
CDR3 protein: CATLPIDSSYNSPLHF; CDR3 DNA: TGTGCCACCCTGCCGATAGATAGCTCCTATAATTCACCCCTCCACTTT; J gene: TRBJ1-6; clone size: many; D gene: -; V gene: TRBV27
CDR3 protein: CASGLADTDTQYF; CDR3 DNA: TGTGCCAGCGGGCTAGCGGACACAGATACGCAGTATTTT; J gene: TRBJ2-3; clone size: many; D gene: TRBD2; V gene: TRBV6-2/TRBV6-3
CDR3 protein: CASSLGLYRDTQYF; CDR3 DNA: TGTGCCAGCAGTTTAGGCTTGTACAGAGATACGCAGTATTTT; J gene: TRBJ2-3; clone size: -; D gene: -; V gene: TRBV27
CDR3 protein: CATGTGVSGANVLTF; CDR3 DNA: TGTGCCACCGGGACAGGGGTCTCTGGGGCCAACGTCCTGACTTTC; J gene: TRBJ2-6; clone size: -; D gene: TRBD1; V gene: TRBV10-3
CDR3 protein: CASSSGVDTGELFF; CDR3 DNA: TGTGCCAGCAGTTCAGGGGTGGACACCGGGGAGCTGTTTTTT; J gene: TRBJ2-2; clone size: many; D gene: -; V gene: TRBV6-1
CDR3 protein: CASSNKPQVEGYNEQFF; CDR3 DNA: TGTGCCAGCAGCAATAAACCCCAGGTCGAGGGGTACAATGAGCAGTTCTTC; J gene: TRBJ2-1; clone size: many; D gene: -; V gene: TRBV28
CDR3 protein: CASSLGSRDEQYF; CDR3 DNA: TGTGCCAGCAGTTTAGGTTCCAGGGACGAGCAGTACTTC; J gene: TRBJ2-7; clone size: many; D gene: -; V gene: TRBV28
CDR3 protein: CASSQTVVSEQYF; CDR3 DNA: TGCGCCAGCAGCCAAACAGTGGTTAGCGAGCAGTACTTC; J gene: TRBJ2-7; clone size: many; D gene: -; V gene: TRBV4-1
CDR3 protein: CATQTGGDGSPLHF; CDR3 DNA: TGTGCCACCCAAACAGGGGGCGACGGTTCACCCCTCCACTTT; J gene: TRBJ1-6; clone size: many; D gene: TRBD1; V gene: TRBV10-3
CDR3 protein: CSARDGTGDYNEQFF; CDR3 DNA: TGCAGTGCTAGAGACGGGACAGGGGACTACAATGAGCAGTTCTTC; J gene: TRBJ2-1; clone size: medium-sized; D gene: TRBD1; V gene: TRBV20-1
CDR3 protein: CASSPGTGLNTEAFF; CDR3 DNA: TGTGCCAGCAGTCCCGGGACAGGGTTGAACACTGAAGCTTTCTTT; J gene: TRBJ1-1; clone size: many; D gene: TRBD1; V gene: TRBV27
CDR3 protein: CASSRRGDTEAFF; CDR3 DNA: TGTGCCAGCAGCCGCAGGGGGGACACTGAAGCTTTCTTT; J gene: TRBJ1-1; clone size: few; D gene: TRBD1; V gene: TRBV4-2
CDR3 protein: CAWTGLAGGGNEQFF; CDR3 DNA: TGTGCCTGGACCGGACTAGCGGGGGGTGGGAATGAGCAGTTCTTC; J gene: TRBJ2-1; clone size: many; D gene: TRBD2; V gene: TRBV30
CDR3 protein: CASSPRIQGYEQYF; CDR3 DNA: TGTGCCAGCAGCCCGCGGATACAGGGCTACGAGCAGTACTTC; J gene: TRBJ2-7; clone size: many; D gene: -; V gene: TRBV4-2
CDR3 protein: CASRIGGSGIYNEQFF; CDR3 DNA: TGTGCCAGCAGAATAGGGGGTAGCGGGATCTACAATGAGCAGTTCTTC; J gene: TRBJ2-1; clone size: medium-sized; D gene: TRBD2; V gene: TRBV7-2
CDR3 protein: CASSYTPGQPNQPQHF; CDR3 DNA: TGTGCCAGCAGTTATACACCGGGACAGCCTAATCAGCCCCAGCATTTT; J gene: TRBJ1-5; clone size: many; D gene: TRBD1; V gene: TRBV6-9
CDR3 protein: CASSYEPPYDRRDTQYF; CDR3 DNA: TGTGCCAGCAGTTATGAGCCTCCGTACGATCGTCGGGATACGCAGTATTTT; J gene: TRBJ2-3; clone size: many; D gene: -; V gene: TRBV6-5
CDR3 protein: CASSESGLSGNTIYF; CDR3 DNA: TGTGCCAGCAGTGAGTCAGGGCTCTCCGGAAACACCATATATTTT; J gene: TRBJ1-3; clone size: many; D gene: -; V gene: TRBV2
CDR3 protein: CASSYFLQGPGYEQYF; CDR3 DNA: TGTGCCAGCAGCTACTTCCTACAGGGGCCAGGATACGAGCAGTACTTC; J gene: TRBJ2-7; clone size: many; D gene: TRBD1; V gene: TRBV14
CDR3 protein: CASSESQGANEKLFF; CDR3 DNA: TGTGCCAGCAGTGAATCTCAGGGGGCTAATGAAAAACTGTTTTTT; J gene: TRBJ1-4; clone size: many; D gene: TRBD1; V gene: TRBV6-1
CDR3 protein: CASSRIGNMNTEAFF; CDR3 DNA: TGCGCCAGCAGCCGAATAGGAAACATGAACACTGAAGCTTTCTTT; J gene: TRBJ1-1; clone size: many; D gene: -; V gene: TRBV4-1
CDR3 protein: CSVDRQGVWYF; CDR3 DNA: TGCAGCGTTGATCGGCAGGGAGTGTGGTATTTT; J gene: TRBJ2-3; clone size: few; D gene: -; V gene: TRBV29-1
CDR3 protein: CASRPAGGTQETQYF; CDR3 DNA: TGTGCCAGCAGGCCCGCGGGGGGCACCCAAGAGACCCAGTACTTC; J gene: TRBJ2-5; clone size: many; D gene: TRBD2; V gene: TRBV6-6
CDR3 protein: CASSTTENTGELFF; CDR3 DNA: TGCGCCAGCAGCACCACAGAAAACACCGGGGAGCTGTTTTTT; J gene: TRBJ2-2; clone size: -; D gene: -; V gene: TRBV4-1
CDR3 protein: CASSASPGVETQYF; CDR3 DNA: TGTGCCAGCAGCGCCTCCCCGGGGGTAGAGACCCAGTACTTC; J gene: TRBJ2-5; clone size: many; D gene: -; V gene: TRBV11-2
CDR3 protein: CAISEGGQGPGGQPQHF; CDR3 DNA: TGTGCCATCAGCGAAGGGGGACAGGGCCCTGGAGGTCAGCCCCAGCATTTT; J gene: TRBJ1-5; clone size: -; D gene: TRBD1; V gene: TRBV10-3
CDR3 protein: CASNDRGNTEAFF; CDR3 DNA: TGCGCCAGCAATGACAGGGGGAACACTGAAGCTTTCTTT; J gene: TRBJ1-1; clone size: many; D gene: TRBD1; V gene: TRBV10-1
CDR3 protein: CASSLHQRIEAFF; CDR3 DNA: TGTGCCAGCAGCCTCCATCAGAGGATTGAAGCTTTCTTT; J gene: TRBJ1-1; clone size: many; D gene: -; V gene: TRBV11-2
CDR3 protein: CASSLRDGDTQYF; CDR3 DNA: TGTGCCAGCAGCCTCCGGGATGGCGATACGCAGTATTTT; J gene: TRBJ2-3; clone size: many; D gene: -; V gene: TRBV12-3/TRBV12-4
CDR3 protein: CAISPQGGKNIQYF; CDR3 DNA: TGTGCCATCTCGCCGCAGGGGGGCAAAAACATTCAGTACTTC; J gene: TRBJ2-4; clone size: many; D gene: -; V gene: TRBV10-3
CDR3 protein: CASSHSGGTYEQYF; CDR3 DNA: TGTGCCAGCAGCCACTCAGGCGGTACCTACGAGCAGTACTTC; J gene: TRBJ2-7; clone size: many; D gene: -; V gene: TRBV14
CDR3 protein: CSVDGAGIEEETQYF; CDR3 DNA: TGCAGCGTTGATGGGGCAGGGATCGAGGAAGAGACCCAGTACTTC; J gene: TRBJ2-5; clone size: medium-sized; D gene: -; V gene: TRBV29-1
CDR3 protein: CAWSVQEGSYEQYF; CDR3 DNA: TGTGCCTGGAGTGTACAGGAGGGGTCTTACGAGCAGTACTTC; J gene: TRBJ2-7; clone size: medium-sized; D gene: -; V gene: TRBV30